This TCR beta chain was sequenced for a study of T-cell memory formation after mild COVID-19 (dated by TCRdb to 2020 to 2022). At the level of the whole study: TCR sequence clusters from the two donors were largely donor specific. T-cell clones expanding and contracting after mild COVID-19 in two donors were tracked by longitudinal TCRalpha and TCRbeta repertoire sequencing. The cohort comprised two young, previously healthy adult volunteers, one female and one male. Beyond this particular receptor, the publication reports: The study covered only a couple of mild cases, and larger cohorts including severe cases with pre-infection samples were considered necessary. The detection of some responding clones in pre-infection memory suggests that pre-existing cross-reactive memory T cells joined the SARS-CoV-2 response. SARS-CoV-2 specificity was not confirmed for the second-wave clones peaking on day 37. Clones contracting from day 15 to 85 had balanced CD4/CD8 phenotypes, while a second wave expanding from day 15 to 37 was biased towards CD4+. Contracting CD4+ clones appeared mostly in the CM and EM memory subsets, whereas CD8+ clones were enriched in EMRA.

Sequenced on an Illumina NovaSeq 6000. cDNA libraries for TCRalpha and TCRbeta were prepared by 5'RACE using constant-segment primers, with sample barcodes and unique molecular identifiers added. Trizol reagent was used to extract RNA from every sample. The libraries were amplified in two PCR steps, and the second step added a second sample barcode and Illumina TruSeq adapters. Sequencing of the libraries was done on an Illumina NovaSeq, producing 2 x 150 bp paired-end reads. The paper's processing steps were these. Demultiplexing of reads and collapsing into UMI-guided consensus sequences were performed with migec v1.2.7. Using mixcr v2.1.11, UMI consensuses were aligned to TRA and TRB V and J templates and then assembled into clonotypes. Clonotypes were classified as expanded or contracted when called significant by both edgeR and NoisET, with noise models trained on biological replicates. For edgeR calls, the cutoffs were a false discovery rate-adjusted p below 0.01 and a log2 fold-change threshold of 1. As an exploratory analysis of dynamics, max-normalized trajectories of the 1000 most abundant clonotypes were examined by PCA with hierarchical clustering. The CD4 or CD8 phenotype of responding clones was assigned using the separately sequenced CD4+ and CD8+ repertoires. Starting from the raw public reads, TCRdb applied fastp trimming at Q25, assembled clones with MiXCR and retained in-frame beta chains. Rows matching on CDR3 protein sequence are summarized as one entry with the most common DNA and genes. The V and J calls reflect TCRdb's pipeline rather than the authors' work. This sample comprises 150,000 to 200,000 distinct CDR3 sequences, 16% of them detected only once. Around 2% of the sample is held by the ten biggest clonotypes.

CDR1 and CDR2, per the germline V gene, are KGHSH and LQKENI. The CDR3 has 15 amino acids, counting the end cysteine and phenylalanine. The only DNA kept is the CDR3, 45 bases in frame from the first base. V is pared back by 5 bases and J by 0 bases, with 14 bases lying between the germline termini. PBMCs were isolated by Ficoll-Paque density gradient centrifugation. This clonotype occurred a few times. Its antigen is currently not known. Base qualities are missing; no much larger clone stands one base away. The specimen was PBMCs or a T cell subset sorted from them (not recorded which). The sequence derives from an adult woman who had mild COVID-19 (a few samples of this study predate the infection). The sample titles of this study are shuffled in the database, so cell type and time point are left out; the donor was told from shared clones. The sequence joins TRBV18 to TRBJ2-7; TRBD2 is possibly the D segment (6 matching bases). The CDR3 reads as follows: CASSSGLESSYEQYF. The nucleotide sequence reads TGTGCCAGCTCATCGGGACTCGAGAGCTCCTACGAGCAGTACTTC.